Many counts were recorded for the clone carrying this T cell receptor (beta chain). Antigen unknown. The data derive from a study of CD8+CD57+ T cells in acquired aplastic anemia. Study overall: DNA from sorted CD4+ and CD8+ cells averaged around 3 ug. Overall study findings and caveats: Patients showed no significant difference from controls in CD8+ Simpson's diversity. Sharing between patients and controls was observed for twenty-nine CD8+ CDR3 sequences.

Trimming cost V 4 bases and J 6 bases; bases outside gene matches: 7. The CDR3 is made up of 13 amino acids. Germline CDR1 reads SGHRS; CDR2 reads YFSETQ. An expansion of CD8+CD57+ cells by flow cytometry had been shown in patients chosen for sequencing. The diagnosis in all patients was severe acquired aplastic anemia. The template used for profiling TCR beta VDJ and CDR3 was genomic DNA. Each CDR3 protein gets one entry after TCRdb re-called the reads with MiXCR. The repertoire holds under 500,000 distinct CDR3 sequences, with around a third as singletons. This chain joins TRBV5-1 and TRBJ2-7; TRBD1 aligns across 7 bases. Sequencing was carried out using sorted CD4+, CD8+, or CD8+CD57+ T cells (not recorded which) from PBMCs. The sequence was collected from a human donor with aplastic anemia. The CDR3 DNA reads TGCGCCAGCAGCACAAACAGGGGCGGCGAGCAGTACTTC. Its protein is CASSTNRGGEQYF.